This entry lists 12 T cell receptor beta chains sequenced from one sample in a study of control samples from healthy donors and cancer patients. Assay: immunoSEQ multiplex PCR; the TCRdb copy retains only in-frame clones and omits some. Among about 98,000 clones, roughly 78% were seen once, and the ten largest hold roughly 2%. Sequenced material: blood. These receptors came from a man aged 55-75 years in good health.

The CDR3 spells CASRERSTGSNQPQHF. CDR3 nucleotides: TGTGCCAGTAGGGAAAGATCGACAGGGAGTAATCAGCCCCAGCATTTT. This sequence joins TRBV19 and TRBJ1-5; 7 bases fit TRBD1. Trimming at V came to 6 bases and at J to 4 bases, leaving 12 bases not matched to a gene. There are 16 residues in the CDR3. Germline V gives CDR1 LNHDA, CDR2 SQIVND (reference sequence).

This rearrangement joins TRBV11-1 to TRBJ1-5, with D uncertain. This CDR3 is 15 amino acids long. CDR1 and CDR2 (germline): SGHAT, FQDESV (reference sequence). Trimming cost V 2 bases and J 0 bases, with 8 bases left between them. CDR3 DNA sequence: TGTGCCAGCAGCTTAAGGCTTACTAGCAATCAGCCCCAGCATTTT. Residues: CASSLRLTSNQPQHF.

This chain uses TRBV19 with TRBJ1-3, with a tentative D call TRBD1 (6 bases). Per the germline V gene, CDR1 is LNHDA and CDR2 is SQIVND (reference sequence). V lost 11 bases and J lost 4, with 15 bases in between. This CDR3 comprises 13 residues. The CDR3 DNA is TGTGCCGCGGACAGCAATGGGGGAAACACCATATATTTT. Protein: CAADSNGGNTIYF.

The V call is TRBV30, the J call TRBJ1-1; D is possibly TRBD1 (5 bases). In germline, CDR1 is GTSNPN, CDR2 SVGIG (reference sequence). V gave up 4 bases and J gave up 1 base, with 10 bases separating them. The CDR3 runs to 13 residues. The CDR3 is CAWTGTANTEAFF. The CDR3 DNA follows: TGTGCCTGGACCGGGACGGCGAACACTGAAGCTTTCTTT.

The gene calls are TRBV4-1 and TRBJ2-1; D may be TRBD2 (6 bases). The CDR3 spans 15 residues. Germline lookup yields CDR1 MGHRA and CDR2 YSYEKL. The V and J ends lost 2 bases and 4 bases respectively, with 12 bases between them. The CDR3 region has the DNA TGCGCCAGCAGCCAACGGGACTCAGCATACAATGAGCAGTTCTTC. Its translation is CASSQRDSAYNEQFF.

A note on this clone: An end of the junction differs from the germline gene, which may be a read error. DNA for the CDR3: TGTGCTAGCAGCTTAGGGGCAACGGATGCCGGAGAGACCCAGTACTTC. Translation: CASSLGATDAGETQYF. The chain carries TRBV7-7 and TRBJ2-5; tentatively, D is TRBD1 (5 bases). This CDR3 has 16 amino acids. Per germline, CDR1 SSHAT and CDR2 FNYEAQ (reference sequence).

This clone appeared a single time. The rearrangement uses TRBV5-1 and TRBJ2-2, with D hard to call. Trimming left V 1 base short and J 6 bases short, with 4 bases between. The CDR3 runs 12 residues. Germline V gene lookup returns CDR1 SGHRS and CDR2 YFSETQ. CDR3 bases: TGCGCCAGCAGCTTGTGGCCCGGGGAGCTGTTTTTT. It yields the protein CASSLWPGELFF.

The chain has TRBV6-1 and TRBJ1-4; no reliable D call. V lost 0 bases to trimming and J lost 7 bases, with 12 bases between them. CDR1 is MNHNS and CDR2 is SASEGT in the germline V gene. The CDR3 length is 15 residues. CDR3 loop: CASSEAHGFSEKLFF. The CDR3 DNA reads as TGTGCCAGCAGTGAAGCGCACGGGTTTAGTGAAAAACTGTTTTTT.

The chain has TRBV7-8 and TRBJ2-6, with a possible D match to TRBD2 (6 bases). V was trimmed by 2 bases and J by 1 base, leaving 12 bases between them. The CDR3 is made up of 17 amino acids. Germline lookup yields CDR1 SGHVS and CDR2 FQNEAQ. CDR3 coding DNA: TGTGCCAGCAGCTTATATACCGGGGGTTCTGGGGCCAACGTCCTGACTTTC. Translating it yields CASSLYTGGSGANVLTF.

The chain carries TRBV7-7 and TRBJ2-1; a possible D gene is TRBD1 (6 bases). The CDR3 consists of 13 residues. Per the germline V gene, CDR1 is SSHAT and CDR2 is FNYEAQ (reference sequence). V shed 3 bases and J shed 4 bases, with 7 bases lying between them. CDR3 sequence (DNA): TGTGCCAGCAGCTTGGGGGCATACAATGAGCAGTTCTTC. It translates to CASSLGAYNEQFF.

The V gene is TRBV6-6, the J gene TRBJ2-1; 7 bases are shared with TRBD2. The J segment lost 5 bases and the V segment lost 6 bases, leaving 13 bases of the junction unmatched. The CDR3 length is 16 residues. Germline assignment: CDR1 MNHNY and CDR2 SVGAGI (reference sequence). CDR3 nucleotides: TGTGCCAGCAGCCTTCCCCCAGCGGGGCGGGACAATGAGCAGTTCTTC. This codes for CASSLPPAGRDNEQFF.

The V and J genes are TRBV7-3 and TRBJ1-1; no definite D call. Germline V gives CDR1 SGHTA, CDR2 FQGTGA. V was trimmed by 6 bases and J by 0 bases, leaving 8 bases between them. CDR3 size: 13 residues. The CDR3 loop reads CASSMTVNTEAFF. CDR3 bases: TGTGCCAGCAGTATGACGGTGAACACTGAAGCTTTCTTT. Drawing the rest from reference TRBV7-3 and TRBJ1-1, the complete variable domain is GAGVSQTPSNKVTEKGKYVELRCDPISGHTALYWYRQSLGQGPEFLIYFQGTGAADDSGLPNDRFFAVRPEGSVSTLKIQRTERGDSAVYLCASSMTVNTEAFFGQGTRLTVV.